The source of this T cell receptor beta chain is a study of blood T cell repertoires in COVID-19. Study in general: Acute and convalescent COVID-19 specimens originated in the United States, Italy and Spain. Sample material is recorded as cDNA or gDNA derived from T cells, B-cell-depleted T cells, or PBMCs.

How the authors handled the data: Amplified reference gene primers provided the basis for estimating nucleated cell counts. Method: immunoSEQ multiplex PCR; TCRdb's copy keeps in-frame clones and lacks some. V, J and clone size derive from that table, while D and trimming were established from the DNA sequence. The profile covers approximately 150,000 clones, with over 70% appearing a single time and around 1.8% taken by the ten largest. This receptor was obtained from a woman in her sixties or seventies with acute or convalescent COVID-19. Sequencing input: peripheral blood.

The CDR3 sequence: CASSVQSGMGPQHF. Written as DNA, the CDR3 is TGTGCCAGCAGTGTCCAGTCAGGCATGGGGCCCCAGCATTTT. The chain has TRBV2 and TRBJ1-5; no definite D call. Trimming removed 4 bases from V and 9 bases from J, with 16 bases in between. Germline CDR1 reads SNHLY; CDR2 reads FYNNEI. This CDR3 comprises 14 residues.